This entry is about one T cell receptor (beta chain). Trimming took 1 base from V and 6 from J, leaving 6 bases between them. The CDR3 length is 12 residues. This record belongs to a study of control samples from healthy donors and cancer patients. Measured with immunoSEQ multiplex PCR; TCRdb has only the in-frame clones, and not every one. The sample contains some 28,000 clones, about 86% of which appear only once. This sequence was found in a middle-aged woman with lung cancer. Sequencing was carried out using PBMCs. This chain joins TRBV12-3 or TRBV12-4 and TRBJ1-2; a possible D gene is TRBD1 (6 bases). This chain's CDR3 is CASSLEGDGYTF. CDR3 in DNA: TGTGCCAGCAGTTTAGAGGGGGATGGCTACACCTTC.